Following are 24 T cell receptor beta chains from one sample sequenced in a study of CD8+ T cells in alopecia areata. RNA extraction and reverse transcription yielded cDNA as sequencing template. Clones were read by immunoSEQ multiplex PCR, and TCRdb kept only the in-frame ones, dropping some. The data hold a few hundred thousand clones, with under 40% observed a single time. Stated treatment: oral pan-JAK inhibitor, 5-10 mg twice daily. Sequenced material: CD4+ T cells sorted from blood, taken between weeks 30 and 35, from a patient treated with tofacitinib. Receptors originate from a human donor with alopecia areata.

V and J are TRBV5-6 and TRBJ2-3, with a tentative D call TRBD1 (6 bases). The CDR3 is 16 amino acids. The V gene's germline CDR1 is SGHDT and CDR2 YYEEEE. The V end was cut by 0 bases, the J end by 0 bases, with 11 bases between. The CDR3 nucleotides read TGTGCCAGCAGCTTGGTAACAGGGACCAGCACAGATACGCAGTATTTT. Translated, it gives CASSLVTGTSTDTQYF.

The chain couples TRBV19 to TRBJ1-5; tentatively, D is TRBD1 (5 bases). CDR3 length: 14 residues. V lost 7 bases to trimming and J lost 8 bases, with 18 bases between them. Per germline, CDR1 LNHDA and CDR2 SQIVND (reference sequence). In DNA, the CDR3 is TGTGCCAGTACTGCGGGGCGGTTTGGGGAGCCCCAGCATTTT. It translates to CASTAGRFGEPQHF.

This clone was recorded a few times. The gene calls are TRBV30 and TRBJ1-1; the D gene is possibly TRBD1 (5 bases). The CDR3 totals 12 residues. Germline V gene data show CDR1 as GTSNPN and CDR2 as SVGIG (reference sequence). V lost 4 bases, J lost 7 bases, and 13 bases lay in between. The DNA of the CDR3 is TGTGCCTGGACCGTAGGGGTAGGTGAAGCTTTCTTT. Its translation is CAWTVGVGEAFF.

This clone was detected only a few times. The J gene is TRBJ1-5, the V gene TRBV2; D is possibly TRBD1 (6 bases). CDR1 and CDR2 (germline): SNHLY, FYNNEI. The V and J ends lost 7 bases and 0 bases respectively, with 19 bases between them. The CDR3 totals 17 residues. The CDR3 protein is CASTYTEGGASNQPQHF. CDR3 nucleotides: TGTGCCAGCACCTACACCGAGGGGGGGGCTAGCAATCAGCCCCAGCATTTT.

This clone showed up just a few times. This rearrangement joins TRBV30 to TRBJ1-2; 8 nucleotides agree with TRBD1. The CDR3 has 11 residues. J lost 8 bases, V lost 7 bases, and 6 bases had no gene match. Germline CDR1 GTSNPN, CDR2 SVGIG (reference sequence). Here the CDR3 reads CASGGSYGYTF. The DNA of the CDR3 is TGTGCCTCAGGGGGCTCCTACGGCTACACCTTC.

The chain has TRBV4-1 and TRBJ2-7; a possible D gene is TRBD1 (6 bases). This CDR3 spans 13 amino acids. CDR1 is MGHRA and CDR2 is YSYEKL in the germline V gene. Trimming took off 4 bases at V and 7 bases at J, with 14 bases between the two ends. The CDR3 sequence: CASSPGVSGEQYF. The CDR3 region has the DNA TGCGCCAGCAGCCCAGGGGTTTCGGGAGAGCAGTACTTC.

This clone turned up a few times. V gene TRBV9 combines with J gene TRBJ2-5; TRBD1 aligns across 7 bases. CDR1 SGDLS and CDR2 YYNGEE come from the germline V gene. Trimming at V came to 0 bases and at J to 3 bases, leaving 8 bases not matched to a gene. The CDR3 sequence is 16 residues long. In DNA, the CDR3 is TGTGCCAGCAGCGTAGGAGGCAGGGGGTGGAAAGAGACCCAGTACTTC. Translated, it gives CASSVGGRGWKETQYF.

The CDR3, as DNA: TGTGCCTGGAGGTCCGGGACAGGCTCCTACAATGAGCAGTTCTTC. Encoded protein: CAWRSGTGSYNEQFF. The J gene is TRBJ2-1, the V gene TRBV30; 8 nucleotides match TRBD1. The CDR3 has 15 residues. The V gene end was trimmed by 3 bases and the J gene end by 0 bases; junction bases not matched to a gene: 4. Looked up from germline, CDR1 is GTSNPN and CDR2 is SVGIG (reference sequence).

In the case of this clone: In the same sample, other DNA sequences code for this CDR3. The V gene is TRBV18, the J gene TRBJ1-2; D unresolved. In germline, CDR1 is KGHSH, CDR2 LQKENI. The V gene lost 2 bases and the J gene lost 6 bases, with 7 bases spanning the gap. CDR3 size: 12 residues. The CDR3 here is CASSPKEDGYTF. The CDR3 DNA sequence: TGTGCCAGCTCACCAAAGGAAGATGGCTACACCTTC.

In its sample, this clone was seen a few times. The CDR3 DNA reads TGTGCCAGCAGCGTAGGAGAGGGTGAGCAGTTCTTC. Its translation is CASSVGEGEQFF. The V call is TRBV9, the J call TRBJ2-1; a possible D gene is TRBD2 (5 bases). The CDR3 spans 12 residues. Looked up from germline, CDR1 is SGDLS and CDR2 is YYNGEE. V was pared by 0 bases and J by 9 bases, with 7 bases between. Combining the CDR3 with reference TRBV9 and TRBJ2-1 gives the whole variable domain DSGVTQTPKHLITATGQRVTLRCSPRSGDLSVYWYQQSLDQGLQFLIQYYNGEERAKGNILERFSAQQFPDLHSELNLSSLELGDSALYFCASSVGEGEQFFGPGTRLTVL.

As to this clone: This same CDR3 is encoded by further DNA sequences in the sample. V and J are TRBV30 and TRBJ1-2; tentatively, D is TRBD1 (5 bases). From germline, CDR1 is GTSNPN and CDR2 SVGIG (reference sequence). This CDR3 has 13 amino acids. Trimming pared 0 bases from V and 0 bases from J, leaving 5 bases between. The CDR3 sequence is CAWSVQANYGYTF. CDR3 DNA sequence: TGTGCCTGGAGTGTACAGGCTAACTATGGCTACACCTTC. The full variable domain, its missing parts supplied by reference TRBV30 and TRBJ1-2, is SQTIHQWPATLVQPVGSPLSLECTVEGTSNPNLYWYRQAAGRGLQLLFYSVGIGQISSEVPQNLSASRPQDRQFILSSKKLLLSDSGFYLCAWSVQANYGYTFGSGTRLTVV.

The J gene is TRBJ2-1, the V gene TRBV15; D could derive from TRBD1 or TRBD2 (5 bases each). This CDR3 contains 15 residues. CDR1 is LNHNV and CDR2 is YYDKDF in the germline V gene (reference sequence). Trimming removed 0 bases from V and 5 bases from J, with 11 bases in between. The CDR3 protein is CATSREGRNHNEQFF. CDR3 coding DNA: TGTGCCACCAGCAGAGAGGGACGGAACCACAATGAGCAGTTCTTC.

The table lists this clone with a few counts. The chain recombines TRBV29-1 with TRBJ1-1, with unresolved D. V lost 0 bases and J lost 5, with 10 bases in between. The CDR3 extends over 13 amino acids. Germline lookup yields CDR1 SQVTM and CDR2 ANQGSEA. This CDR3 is CSVEDQWKTEAFF. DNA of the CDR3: TGCAGCGTTGAAGACCAATGGAAAACTGAAGCTTTCTTT.

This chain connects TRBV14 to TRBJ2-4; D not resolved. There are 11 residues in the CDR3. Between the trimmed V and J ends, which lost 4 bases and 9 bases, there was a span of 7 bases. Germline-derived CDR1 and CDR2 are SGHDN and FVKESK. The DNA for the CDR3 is TGTGCCAGCAGCCGAAGTGTCATTCAGTACTTC. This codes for CASSRSVIQYF. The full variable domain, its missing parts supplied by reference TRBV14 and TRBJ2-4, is EAGVTQFPSHSVIEKGQTVTLRCDPISGHDNLYWYRRVMGKEIKFLLHFVKESKQDESGMPNNRFLAERTGGTYSTLKVQPAELEDSGVYFCASSRSVIQYFGAGTRLSVL.

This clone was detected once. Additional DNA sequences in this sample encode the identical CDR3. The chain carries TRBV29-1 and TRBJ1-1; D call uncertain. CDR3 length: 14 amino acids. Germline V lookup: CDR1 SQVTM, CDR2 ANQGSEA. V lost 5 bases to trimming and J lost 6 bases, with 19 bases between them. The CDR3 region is CSVNAHLEPAEAFF. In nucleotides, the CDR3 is TGCAGCGTTAACGCACACCTGGAGCCAGCTGAAGCTTTCTTT.

The CDR3 protein is CASSQVTGHTNTEAFF. The CDR3 nucleotides are TGCGCCAGCAGCCAAGTTACAGGGCACACGAACACTGAAGCTTTCTTT. The chain is built from TRBV4-1 and TRBJ1-1; D possibly corresponds to TRBD1 (6 bases). Trimming left V 1 base short and J 1 base short, with 13 bases between. The CDR3 loop spans 16 amino acids. Germline values: CDR1 MGHRA, CDR2 YSYEKL.

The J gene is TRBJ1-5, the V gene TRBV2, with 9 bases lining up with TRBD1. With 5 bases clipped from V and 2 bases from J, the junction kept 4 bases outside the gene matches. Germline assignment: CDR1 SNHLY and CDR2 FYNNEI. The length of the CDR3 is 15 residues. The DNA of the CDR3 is TGTGCCAGCAGTAACAGGGGGCAGGGCAATCAGCCCCAGCATTTT. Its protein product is CASSNRGQGNQPQHF.

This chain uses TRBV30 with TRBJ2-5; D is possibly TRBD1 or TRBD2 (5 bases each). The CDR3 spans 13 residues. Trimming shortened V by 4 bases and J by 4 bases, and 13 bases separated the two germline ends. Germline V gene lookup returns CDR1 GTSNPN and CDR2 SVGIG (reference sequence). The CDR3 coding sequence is TGTGCCTGGACGGTTCGAGGGGCAGAGACCCAGTACTTC. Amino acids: CAWTVRGAETQYF.

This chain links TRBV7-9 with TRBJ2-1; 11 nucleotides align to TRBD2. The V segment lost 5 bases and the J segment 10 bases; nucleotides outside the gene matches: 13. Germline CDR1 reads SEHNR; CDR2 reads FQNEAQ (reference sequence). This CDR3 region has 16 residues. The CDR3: CASSARVAGGPGEQFF. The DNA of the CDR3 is TGTGCCAGCAGCGCCCGAGTAGCGGGAGGGCCGGGAGAGCAGTTCTTC.

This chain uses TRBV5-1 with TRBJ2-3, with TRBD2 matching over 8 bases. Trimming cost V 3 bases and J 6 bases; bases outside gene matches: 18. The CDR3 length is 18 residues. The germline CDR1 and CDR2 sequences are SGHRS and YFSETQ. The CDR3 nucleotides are TGCGCCAGCAGCTATGCGGGTGTCAGCGGGAGCCCCCGGGATACGCAGTATTTT. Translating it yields CASSYAGVSGSPRDTQYF.

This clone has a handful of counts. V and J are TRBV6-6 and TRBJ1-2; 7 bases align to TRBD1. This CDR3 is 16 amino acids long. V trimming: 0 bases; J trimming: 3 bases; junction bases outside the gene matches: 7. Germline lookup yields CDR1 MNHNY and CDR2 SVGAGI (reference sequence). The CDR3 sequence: CASSYSADDRDYGYTF. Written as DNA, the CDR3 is TGTGCCAGCAGTTACTCAGCGGATGACAGGGACTATGGCTACACCTTC.

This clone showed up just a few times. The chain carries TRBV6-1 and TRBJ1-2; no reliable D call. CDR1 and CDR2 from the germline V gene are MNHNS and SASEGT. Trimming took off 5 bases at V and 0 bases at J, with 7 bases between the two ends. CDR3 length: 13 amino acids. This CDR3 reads CASSLEANYGYTF. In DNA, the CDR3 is TGTGCCAGCAGTTTGGAAGCTAACTATGGCTACACCTTC.

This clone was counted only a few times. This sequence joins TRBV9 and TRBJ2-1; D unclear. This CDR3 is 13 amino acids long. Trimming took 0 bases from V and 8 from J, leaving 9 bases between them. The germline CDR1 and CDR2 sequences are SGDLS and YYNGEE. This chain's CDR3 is CASSVAISDEQFF. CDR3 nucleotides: TGTGCCAGCAGCGTAGCTATCAGCGATGAGCAGTTCTTC.

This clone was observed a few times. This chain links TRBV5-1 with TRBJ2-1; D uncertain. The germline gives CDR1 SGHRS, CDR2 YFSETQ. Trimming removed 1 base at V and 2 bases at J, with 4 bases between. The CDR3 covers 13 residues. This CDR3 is CASSLMTYNEQFF. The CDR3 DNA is TGCGCCAGCAGCTTGATGACCTACAATGAGCAGTTCTTC. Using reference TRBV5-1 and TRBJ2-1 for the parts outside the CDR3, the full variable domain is KAGVTQTPRYLIKTRGQQVTLSCSPISGHRSVSWYQQTPGQGLQFLFEYFSETQRNKGNFPGRFSGRQFSNSRSEMNVSTLELGDSALYLCASSLMTYNEQFFGPGTRLTVL.